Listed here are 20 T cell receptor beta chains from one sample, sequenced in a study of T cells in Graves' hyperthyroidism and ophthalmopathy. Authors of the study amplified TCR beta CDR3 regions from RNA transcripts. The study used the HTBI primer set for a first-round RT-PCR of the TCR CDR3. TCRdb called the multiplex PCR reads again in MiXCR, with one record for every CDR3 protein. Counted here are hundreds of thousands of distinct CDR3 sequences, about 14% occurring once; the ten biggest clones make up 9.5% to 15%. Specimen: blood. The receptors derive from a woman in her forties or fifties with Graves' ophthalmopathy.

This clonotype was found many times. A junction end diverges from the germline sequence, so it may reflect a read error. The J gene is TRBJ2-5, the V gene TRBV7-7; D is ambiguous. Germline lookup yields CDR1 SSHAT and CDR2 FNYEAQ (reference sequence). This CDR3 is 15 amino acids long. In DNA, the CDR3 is TGTGCTAGCAGCTTAGCATTGGGGTCGGCGGAGACCCAGTACTTC. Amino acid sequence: CASSLALGSAETQYF. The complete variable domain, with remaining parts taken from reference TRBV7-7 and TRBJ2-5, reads GAGVSQSPRYKVTKRGQDVTLRCDPISSHATLYWYQQALGQGPEFLTYFNYEAQPDKSGLPSDRFSAERPEGSISTLTIQRTEQRDSAMYRCASSLALGSAETQYFGPGTRLLVL.

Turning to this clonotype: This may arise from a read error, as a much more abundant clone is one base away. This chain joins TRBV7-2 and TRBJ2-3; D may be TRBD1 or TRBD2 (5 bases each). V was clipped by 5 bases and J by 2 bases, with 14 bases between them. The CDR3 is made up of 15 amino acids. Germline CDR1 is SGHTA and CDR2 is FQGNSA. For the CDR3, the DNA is TGTGCCAGCAGCAACCGGGACCTCGCCACAGATACGCAGTATTTT. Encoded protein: CASSNRDLATDTQYF.

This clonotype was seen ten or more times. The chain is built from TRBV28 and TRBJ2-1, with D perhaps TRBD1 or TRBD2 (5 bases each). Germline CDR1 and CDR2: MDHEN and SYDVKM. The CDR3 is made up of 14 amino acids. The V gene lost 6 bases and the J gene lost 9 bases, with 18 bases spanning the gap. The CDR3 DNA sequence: TGTGCCAGCAGGGACATGAGGGTTAAAATTGAGCAGTTCTTC. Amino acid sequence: CASRDMRVKIEQFF.

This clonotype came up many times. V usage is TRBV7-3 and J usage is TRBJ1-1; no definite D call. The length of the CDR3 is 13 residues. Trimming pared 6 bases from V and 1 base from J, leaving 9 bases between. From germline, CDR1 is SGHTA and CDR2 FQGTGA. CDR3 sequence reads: CASRETRNTEAFF. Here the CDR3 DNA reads TGTGCCAGCAGGGAGACACGGAACACTGAAGCTTTCTTT.

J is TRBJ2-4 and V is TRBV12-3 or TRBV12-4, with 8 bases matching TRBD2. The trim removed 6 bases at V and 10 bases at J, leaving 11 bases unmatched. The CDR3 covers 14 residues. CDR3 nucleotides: TGTGCCAGCAGCGGGGGGGGGGGTATTAGGATTCAGTACTTC. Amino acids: CASSGGGGIRIQYF.

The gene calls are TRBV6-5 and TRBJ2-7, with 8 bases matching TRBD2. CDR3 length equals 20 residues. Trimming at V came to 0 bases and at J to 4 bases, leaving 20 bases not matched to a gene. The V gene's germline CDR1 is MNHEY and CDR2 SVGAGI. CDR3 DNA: TGTGCCAGCAGTTACTCTACTACCGGGACTAGTGCCCGAGACGGGTACGAGCAGTACTTC. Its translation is CASSYSTTGTSARDGYEQYF.

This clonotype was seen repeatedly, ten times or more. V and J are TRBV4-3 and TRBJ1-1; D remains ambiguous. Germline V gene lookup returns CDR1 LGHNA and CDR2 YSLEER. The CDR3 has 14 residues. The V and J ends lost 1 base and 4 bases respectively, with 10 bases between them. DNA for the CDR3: TGCGCCAGCAGCCAAGGGAATTGGGGCACTGAAGCTTTCTTT. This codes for CASSQGNWGTEAFF.

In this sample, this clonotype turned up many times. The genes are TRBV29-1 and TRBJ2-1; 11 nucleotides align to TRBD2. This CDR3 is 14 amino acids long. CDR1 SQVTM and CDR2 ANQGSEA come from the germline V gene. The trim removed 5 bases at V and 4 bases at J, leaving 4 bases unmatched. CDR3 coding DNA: TGCAGCGTTTCCGGGACTAGCGGTTACAATGAGCAGTTCTTC. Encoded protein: CSVSGTSGYNEQFF.

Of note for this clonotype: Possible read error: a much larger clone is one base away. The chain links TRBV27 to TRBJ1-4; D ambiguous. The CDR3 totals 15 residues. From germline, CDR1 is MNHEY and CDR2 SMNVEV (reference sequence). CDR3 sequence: CASSLTRGSNGKLFF. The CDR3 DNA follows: TGTGCCAGCAGTTTAACTCGGGGTAGCAATGGAAAACTGTTTTTT.

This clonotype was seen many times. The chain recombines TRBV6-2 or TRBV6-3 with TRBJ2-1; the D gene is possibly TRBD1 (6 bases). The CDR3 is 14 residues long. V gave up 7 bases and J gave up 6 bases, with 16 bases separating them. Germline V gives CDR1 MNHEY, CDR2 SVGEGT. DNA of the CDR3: TGTGCCAGCAAGGGACCAGGGGCCTTCAATGAGCAGTTCTTC. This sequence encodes CASKGPGAFNEQFF.

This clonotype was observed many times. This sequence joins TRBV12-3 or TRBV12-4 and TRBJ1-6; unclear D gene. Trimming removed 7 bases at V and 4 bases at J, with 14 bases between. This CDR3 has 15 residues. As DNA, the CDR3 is TGTGCCAGCACCGAACCGGGGAATTATAATTCACCCCTCCACTTT. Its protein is CASTEPGNYNSPLHF.

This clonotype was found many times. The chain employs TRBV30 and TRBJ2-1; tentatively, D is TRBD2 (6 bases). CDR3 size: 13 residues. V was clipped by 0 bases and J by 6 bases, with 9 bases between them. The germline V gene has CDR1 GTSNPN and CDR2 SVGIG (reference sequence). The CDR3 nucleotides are TGTGCCTGGAGTGTCTCGACTAGCAATGAGCAGTTCTTC. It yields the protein CAWSVSTSNEQFF.

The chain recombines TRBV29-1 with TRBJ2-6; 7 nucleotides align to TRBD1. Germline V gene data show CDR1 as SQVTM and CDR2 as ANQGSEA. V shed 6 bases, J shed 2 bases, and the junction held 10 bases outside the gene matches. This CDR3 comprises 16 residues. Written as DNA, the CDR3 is TGCAGCGTGCTGGAATCCACAGGGGCTGGGGCCAACGTCCTGACTTTC. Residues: CSVLESTGAGANVLTF.

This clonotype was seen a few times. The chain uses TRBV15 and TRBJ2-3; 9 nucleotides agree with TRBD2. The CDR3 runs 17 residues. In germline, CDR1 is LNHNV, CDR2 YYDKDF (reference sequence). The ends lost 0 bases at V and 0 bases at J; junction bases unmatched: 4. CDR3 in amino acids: CATSRESGRISTDTQYF. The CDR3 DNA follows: TGTGCCACCAGCAGAGAGAGCGGGAGGATCAGCACAGATACGCAGTATTTT.

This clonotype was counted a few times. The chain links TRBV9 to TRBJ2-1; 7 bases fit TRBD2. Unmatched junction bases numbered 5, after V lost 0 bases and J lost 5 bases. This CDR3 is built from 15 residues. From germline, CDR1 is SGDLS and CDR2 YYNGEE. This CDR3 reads CASSVGSGPHNEQFF. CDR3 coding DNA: TGTGCCAGCAGCGTAGGTAGCGGGCCCCACAATGAGCAGTTCTTC.

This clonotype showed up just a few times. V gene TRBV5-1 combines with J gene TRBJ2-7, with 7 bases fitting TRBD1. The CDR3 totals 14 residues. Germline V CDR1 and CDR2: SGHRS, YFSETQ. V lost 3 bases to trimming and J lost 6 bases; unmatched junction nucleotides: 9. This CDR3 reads CASSSTGSLSEQYF. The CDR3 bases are TGCGCCAGCAGCTCGACAGGGAGTCTGAGCGAGCAGTACTTC.

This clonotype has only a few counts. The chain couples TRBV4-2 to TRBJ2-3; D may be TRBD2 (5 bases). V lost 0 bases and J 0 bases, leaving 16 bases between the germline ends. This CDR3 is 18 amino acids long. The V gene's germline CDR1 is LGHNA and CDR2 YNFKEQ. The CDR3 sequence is CASSQDLARRFSTDTQYF. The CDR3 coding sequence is TGTGCCAGCAGCCAAGATCTGGCTAGGAGGTTCAGCACAGATACGCAGTATTTT.

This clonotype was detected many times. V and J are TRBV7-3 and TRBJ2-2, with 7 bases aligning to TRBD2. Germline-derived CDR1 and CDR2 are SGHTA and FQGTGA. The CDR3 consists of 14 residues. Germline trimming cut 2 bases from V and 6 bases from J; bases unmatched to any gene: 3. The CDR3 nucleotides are TGTGCCAGCAGCTTAGCGGGAGTATCCGGGGAGCTGTTTTTT. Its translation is CASSLAGVSGELFF.

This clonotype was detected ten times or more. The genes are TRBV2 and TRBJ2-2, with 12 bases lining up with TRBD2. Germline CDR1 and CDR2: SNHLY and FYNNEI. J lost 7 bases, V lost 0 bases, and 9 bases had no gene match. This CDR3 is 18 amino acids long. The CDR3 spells CASSEALAGGPGIGELFF. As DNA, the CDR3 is TGTGCCAGCAGTGAAGCTCTAGCGGGAGGGCCAGGGATCGGGGAGCTGTTTTTT.

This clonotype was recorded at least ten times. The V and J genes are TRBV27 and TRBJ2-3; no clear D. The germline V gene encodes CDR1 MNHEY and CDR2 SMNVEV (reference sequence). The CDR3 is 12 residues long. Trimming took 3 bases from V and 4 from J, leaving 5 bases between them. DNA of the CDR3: TGTGCCAGCAGTTTTACCTCAGATACGCAGTATTTT. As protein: CASSFTSDTQYF.